The 18 T cell receptor beta chains below all came from one sample that was sequenced in a study of CD8 T cells in Susac syndrome. RNA amounts of about 0.5 to 1 ug underwent reverse transcription with random hexamers. TCRdb re-called the immunoSEQ multiplex PCR reads through MiXCR, storing one row per CDR3 protein. The table includes 130,000 or so distinct CDR3 sequences, 75% to 90% detected once. Sequenced input: CD8+ T cells from PBMCs. These receptor sequences come from a human donor with multiple sclerosis.

This clonotype was found once. The chain combines TRBV6-5 with TRBJ2-1; D remains unclear. Trimming took off 2 bases at V and 6 bases at J, with 8 bases between the two ends. The CDR3 covers 13 residues. Germline CDR1 is MNHEY and CDR2 is SVGAGI. For the CDR3, the DNA is TGTGCCAGCAGTTACGTGGCGACCAATGAGCAGTTCTTC. This encodes CASSYVATNEQFF.

The chain joins TRBV7-8 to TRBJ2-1, with 9 bases lining up with TRBD2. The germline CDR1 and CDR2 sequences are SGHVS and FQNEAQ. Unmatched junction bases numbered 8, after V lost 2 bases and J lost 9 bases. This CDR3 is built from 15 residues. CDR3 sequence: CASSLIAGVGGEQFF. The CDR3 region has the DNA TGTGCCAGCAGCTTAATAGCGGGAGTGGGCGGTGAGCAGTTCTTC.

This chain connects TRBV19 to TRBJ2-1; 8 bases align to TRBD1. Germline V gene lookup returns CDR1 LNHDA and CDR2 SQIVND (reference sequence). The length of the CDR3 is 14 residues. J gave up 3 bases and V 6 bases, and 4 bases lay outside the gene matches. In DNA form, the CDR3 reads TGTGCCAGTAGCCCGACAGGGGTCTACAATGAGCAGTTCTTC. It encodes CASSPTGVYNEQFF.

CDR3 in amino acids: CASSFDREGAKNIQYF. In nucleotides, the CDR3 is TGTGCCAGCAGCTTTGACCGGGAGGGAGCCAAAAACATTCAGTACTTC. V and J are TRBV7-2 and TRBJ2-4; TRBD2 matches at 8 bases. The CDR3 runs to 16 residues. V was clipped by 3 bases and J by 0 bases; unmatched bases: 4. The V gene's germline CDR1 is SGHTA and CDR2 FQGNSA.

The chain joins TRBV4-1 to TRBJ1-6, with TRBD1 matching over 8 bases. CDR1 and CDR2 (germline): MGHRA, YSYEKL. V was pared by 4 bases and J by 5 bases, with 4 bases of the junction left unmatched. CDR3 length: 15 amino acids. CDR3 sequence: CASSLGQGNNSPLHF. CDR3 coding DNA: TGCGCCAGCAGCCTTGGACAGGGTAATAATTCACCCCTCCACTTT.

The chain couples TRBV19 to TRBJ2-1; the D is unclear. The CDR3 has 15 amino acids. The germline CDR1 and CDR2 sequences are LNHDA and SQIVND (reference sequence). V was shortened by 2 bases and J by 3 bases, with 11 bases between the two germline ends. This chain's CDR3 is CASSIMLALYNEQFF. CDR3 DNA sequence: TGTGCCAGTAGTATAATGTTAGCCCTCTACAATGAGCAGTTCTTC.

In this sample, this clonotype turned up a few times. CDR3 coding DNA: TGTGCCAGCAGCTTGGCCTCTCCCTACGAGCAGTACTTC. Its translation is CASSLASPYEQYF. The rearrangement joins TRBV5-6 to TRBJ2-7; D not resolved. Germline-derived CDR1 and CDR2 are SGHDT and YYEEEE. The CDR3 runs to 13 residues. Trimming took off 0 bases at V and 2 bases at J, with 6 bases between the two ends.

J is TRBJ2-7 and V is TRBV21-1; the DNA was not compared with TRBD1, the D call given in the table. TRBV21-1 is marked as a pseudogene. The CDR3 spans 16 residues. CDR3 protein: CASFRRETGDFCEQYV. Here the CDR3 DNA reads TGTGCCAGCTTTAGGCGGGAGACAGGGGATTTCTGCGAGCAGTACGTC.

The J gene is TRBJ2-3, the V gene TRBV6-1; D possibly corresponds to TRBD2 (6 bases). Germline loops: CDR1 MNHNS, CDR2 SASEGT. V was clipped by 5 bases and J by 3 bases, with 18 bases between them. The CDR3 consists of 16 residues. The CDR3 DNA follows: TGTGCCAGCAGTCCCCTGACTAGTATGGGGACAGATACGCAGTATTTT. Amino acid sequence: CASSPLTSMGTDTQYF.

The chain joins TRBV10-3 to TRBJ2-7, with D perhaps matching TRBD2 (6 bases). V was shortened by 6 bases and J by 3 bases, with 15 bases between the two germline ends. The CDR3 has 14 amino acids. CDR1 ENHRY and CDR2 SYGVKD come from the germline V gene. As DNA, the CDR3 is TGTGCCATCAGCCGGGGACTTTACGTCTACGAGCAGTACTTC. Translated, it gives CAISRGLYVYEQYF.

The gene calls are TRBV4-1 and TRBJ2-2, with TRBD1 as a possible D gene (6 bases). The ends were cut back, 1 base at V and 3 bases at J, with 15 bases in the middle. The germline CDR1 and CDR2 sequences are MGHRA and YSYEKL. This CDR3 comprises 17 residues. CDR3 amino acids: CASSQGKWDIDTGELFF. The CDR3 region has the DNA TGCGCCAGCAGCCAAGGAAAGTGGGACATAGACACCGGGGAGCTGTTTTTT.

This clonotype was picked up a small number of times. For the CDR3, the DNA is TGTGCCAGCAGTTTATCGGGCAAATACTACGAGCAGTACTTC. Translated, it gives CASSLSGKYYEQYF. The V call is TRBV27, the J call TRBJ2-7, with D unresolved. The V end lost 0 bases, the J end lost 3 bases, and 9 bases lay between the germline ends. Per the germline V gene, CDR1 is MNHEY and CDR2 is SMNVEV (reference sequence). The CDR3 spans 14 residues.

The V and J genes are TRBV5-1 and TRBJ2-5; 11 bases are a match to TRBD1. Germline lookup yields CDR1 SGHRS and CDR2 YFSETQ. Unmatched junction bases numbered 8, after V lost 1 base and J lost 3 bases. CDR3 length equals 17 residues. The CDR3 reads CASSLYTWTGGEETQYF. In DNA, the CDR3 is TGCGCCAGCAGCTTGTATACCTGGACAGGGGGCGAAGAGACCCAGTACTTC.

This chain connects TRBV12-3 or TRBV12-4 to TRBJ2-3; D ambiguous. The CDR3 has 15 residues. Trimming took off 8 bases at V and 0 bases at J, with 15 bases between the two ends. CDR3 residues: CASQNESFSTDTQYF. Here the CDR3 DNA reads TGTGCCAGCCAAAACGAGAGTTTTAGCACAGATACGCAGTATTTT.

This clonotype was seen only once. The V and J genes are TRBV27 and TRBJ2-1; possible D gene TRBD1, 6 bases. Germline V gene data show CDR1 as MNHEY and CDR2 as SMNVEV (reference sequence). The CDR3 is 14 residues long. Between the trimmed V and J ends, which lost 7 bases and 3 bases, there was a span of 13 bases. CDR3 sequence: CASIPTGVYNEQFF. CDR3 bases: TGTGCCAGCATACCGACAGGAGTCTACAATGAGCAGTTCTTC.

This chain links TRBV4-1 with TRBJ1-1, with D maybe TRBD1 (6 bases). V dropped 4 bases and J dropped 7 bases, with 19 bases sitting between them. CDR3 length equals 15 residues. From germline, CDR1 is MGHRA and CDR2 YSYEKL. This CDR3 reads CASSPYTTGRGEAFF. CDR3 nucleotide sequence: TGCGCCAGCAGCCCATATACGACAGGTCGCGGTGAAGCTTTCTTT.

This rearrangement joins TRBV6-2 or TRBV6-3 to TRBJ2-7; the D is unclear. This CDR3 comprises 14 residues. The germline V gene has CDR1 MNHEY and CDR2 SVGEGT. Trimming pared 4 bases from V and 4 bases from J, leaving 14 bases between. The CDR3 bases are TGTGCCAGCAGTTTAACGTTCCCCCCTTACGAGCAGTACGTC. It specifies CASSLTFPPYEQYV.

This chain joins TRBV15 and TRBJ2-5; D is undetermined. The CDR3 runs to 14 residues. Trimming stripped 1 base from V and 2 bases from J, with 8 bases between. From germline, CDR1 is LNHNV and CDR2 YYDKDF (reference sequence). The CDR3 loop reads CATSRVPEQETQYF. The CDR3 region has the DNA TGTGCCACCAGCAGAGTTCCGGAACAAGAGACCCAGTACTTC.